This T cell receptor beta chain was recovered during a study of blood T cell repertoires in COVID-19. Some clones are missing from TCRdb's copy, which holds only in-frame ones; the method was immunoSEQ multiplex PCR. The sample lists roughly 310,000 clones; over 75% were seen once. Germline lookup yields CDR1 SQVTM and CDR2 ANQGSEA. The CDR3 extends over 12 amino acids. Trimming took 4 bases from V and 1 from J, leaving 7 bases between them. To note about this clone: The identical CDR3 is also encoded by other nucleotide sequences in the sample.

The sequencing input was peripheral blood. This clonotype was obtained from a woman aged 50 to 65 with active or convalescent COVID-19. The gene calls are TRBV29-1 and TRBJ1-1, with D perhaps matching TRBD1 (6 bases). The CDR3 spells CSVVRGNTEAFF. The DNA for the CDR3 is TGCAGCGTTGTCAGGGGGAACACTGAAGCTTTCTTT.